This TCR beta chain stems from a study of blood T cell repertoires in COVID-19. On the study more broadly: Italy, Spain and the United States were the sources of the convalescent and acute COVID-19 samples. PBMCs, B-cell-depleted T cells, or T cells were the source of the cDNA or gDNA that made up the material.

Original processing methods: Reference gene primers were amplified, and this amplification served to estimate nucleated cell counts. Data came from immunoSEQ multiplex PCR; TCRdb stores just in-frame clones and leaves some out. The V and J calls and clone size are taken from that table; D and trimming were inferred from the DNA. The sample has 35,000 to 50,000 clones; roughly nine tenths are singletons. CDR3 length: 14 residues. The V end lost 4 bases, the J end lost 4 bases, and 11 bases lay between the germline ends. The germline V gene has CDR1 SGHTA and CDR2 FQGNSA. The TCR sequence derives from a man between 65 and 85 years old with active COVID-19. The sample consisted of peripheral blood. V gene TRBV7-2 combines with J gene TRBJ1-5; perhaps TRBD1 as D (6 bases). CDR3 protein: CASSSPGANQPQHF. The CDR3 DNA sequence: TGTGCCAGCAGCTCCCCAGGGGCGAATCAGCCCCAGCATTTT.